This T cell receptor (beta chain) was identified during a study of long-term antiretroviral therapy in people with HIV. Samples held about 0.9-10 million cryopreserved PBMC before DNA extraction. The authors ran the immunoSEQ assay, v3.0, at survey level. Libraries were prepared by immunoSEQ multiplex PCR; TCRdb keeps only in-frame clonotypes and omits some of them. The table has under 30,000 clones, approximately 80% seen once. Trimming pared 5 bases from V and 3 bases from J, leaving 10 bases between. The CDR3 totals 13 residues. CDR1 is KGHSH and CDR2 is LQKENI in the germline V gene. The TCR sequence derives from a woman younger than 35 with HIV. The gene calls are TRBV18 and TRBJ1-1; D ambiguous. The sample in question was unsorted PBMCs, obtained at the start of antiretroviral therapy, before treatment. Written as DNA, the CDR3 is TGTGCCAGCTCAAGCACAGAAGACACTGAAGCTTTCTTT. Its translation is CASSSTEDTEAFF.